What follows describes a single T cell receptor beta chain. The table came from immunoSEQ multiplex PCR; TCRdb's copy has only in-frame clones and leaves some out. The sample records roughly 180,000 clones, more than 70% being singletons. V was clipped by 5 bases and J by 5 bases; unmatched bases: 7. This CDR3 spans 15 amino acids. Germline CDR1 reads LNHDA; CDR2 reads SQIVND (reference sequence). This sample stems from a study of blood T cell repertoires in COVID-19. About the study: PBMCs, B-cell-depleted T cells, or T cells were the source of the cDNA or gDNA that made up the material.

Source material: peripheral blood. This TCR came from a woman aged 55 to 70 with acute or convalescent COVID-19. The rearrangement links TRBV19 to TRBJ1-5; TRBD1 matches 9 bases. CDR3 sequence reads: CASSLGQGKDQPQHF. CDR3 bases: TGTGCCAGTAGTCTAGGACAGGGGAAAGATCAGCCCCAGCATTTT.